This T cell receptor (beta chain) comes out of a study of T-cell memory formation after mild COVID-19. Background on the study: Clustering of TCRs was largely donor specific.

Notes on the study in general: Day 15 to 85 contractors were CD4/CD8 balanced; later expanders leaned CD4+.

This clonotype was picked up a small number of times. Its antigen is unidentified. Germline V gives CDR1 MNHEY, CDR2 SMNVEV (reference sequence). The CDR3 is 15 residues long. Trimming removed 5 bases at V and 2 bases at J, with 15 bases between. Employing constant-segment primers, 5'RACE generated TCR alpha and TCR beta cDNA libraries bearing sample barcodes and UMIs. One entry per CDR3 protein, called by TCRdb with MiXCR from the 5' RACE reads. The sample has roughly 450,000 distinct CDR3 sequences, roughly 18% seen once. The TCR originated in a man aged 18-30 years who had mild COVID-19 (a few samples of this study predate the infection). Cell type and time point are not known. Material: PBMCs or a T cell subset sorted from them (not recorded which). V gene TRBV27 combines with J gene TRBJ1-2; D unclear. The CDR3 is CASSPSGGGNYGYTF. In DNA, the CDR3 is TGTGCCAGCAGTCCCTCGGGTGGCGGGAACTATGGCTACACCTTC.